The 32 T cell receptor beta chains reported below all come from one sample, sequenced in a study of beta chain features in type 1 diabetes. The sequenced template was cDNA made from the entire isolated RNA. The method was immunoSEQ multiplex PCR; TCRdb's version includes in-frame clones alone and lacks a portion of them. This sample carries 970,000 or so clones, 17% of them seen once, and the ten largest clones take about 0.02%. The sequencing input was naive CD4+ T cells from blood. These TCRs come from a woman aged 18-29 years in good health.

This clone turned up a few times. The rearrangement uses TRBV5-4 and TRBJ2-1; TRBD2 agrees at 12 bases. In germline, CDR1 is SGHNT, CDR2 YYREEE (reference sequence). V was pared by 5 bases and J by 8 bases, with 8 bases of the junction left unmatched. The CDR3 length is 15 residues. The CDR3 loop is CASRVLAGGVDEQFF. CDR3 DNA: TGTGCCAGCAGGGTACTAGCGGGAGGTGTTGATGAGCAGTTCTTC.

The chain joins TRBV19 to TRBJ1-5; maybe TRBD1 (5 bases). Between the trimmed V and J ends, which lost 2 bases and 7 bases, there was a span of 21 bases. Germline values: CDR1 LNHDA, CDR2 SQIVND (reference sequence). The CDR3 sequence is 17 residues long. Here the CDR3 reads CASSINAVRGLRQPQHF. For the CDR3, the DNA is TGTGCCAGTAGTATAAATGCCGTTCGGGGCTTACGACAGCCCCAGCATTTT.

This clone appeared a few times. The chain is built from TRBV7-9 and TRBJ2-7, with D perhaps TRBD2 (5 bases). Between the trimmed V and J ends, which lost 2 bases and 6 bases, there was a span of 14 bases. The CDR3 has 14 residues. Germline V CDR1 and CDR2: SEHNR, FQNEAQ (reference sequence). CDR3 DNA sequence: TGTGCCAGCAGCTTAAAAGCGGACGATTTCGAGCAGTACTTC. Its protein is CASSLKADDFEQYF. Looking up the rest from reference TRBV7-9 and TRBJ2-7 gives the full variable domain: DTGVSQNPRHKITKRGQNVTFRCDPISEHNRLYWYRQTLGQGPEFLTYFQNEAQLEKSRLLSDRFSAERPKGSFSTLEIQRTEQGDSAMYLCASSLKADDFEQYFGPGTRLTVT.

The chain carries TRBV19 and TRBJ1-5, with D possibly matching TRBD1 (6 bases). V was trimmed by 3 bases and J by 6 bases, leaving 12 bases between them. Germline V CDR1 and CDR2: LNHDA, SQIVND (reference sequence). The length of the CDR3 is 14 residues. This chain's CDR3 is CASSMRDNGQPQHF. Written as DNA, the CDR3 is TGTGCCAGTAGTATGAGGGACAACGGTCAGCCCCAGCATTTT.

CDR3 loop: CASTPGTSKRGEQFF. CDR3 DNA: TGTGCCAGCACCCCCGGGACTAGTAAGCGGGGTGAGCAGTTCTTC. The chain has TRBV28 and TRBJ2-1, with 8 bases lining up with TRBD2. Germline CDR1 MDHEN, CDR2 SYDVKM. The CDR3 sequence is 15 residues long. The junction had 14 bases not matched to a gene; V was cut back by 7 bases and J by 9 bases. The variable domain in full, with the rest retrieved from reference TRBV28 and TRBJ2-1, is DVKVTQSSRYLVKRTGEKVFLECVQDMDHENMFWYRQDPGLGLRLIYFSYDVKMKEKGDIPEGYSVSREKKERFSLILESASTNQTSMYLCASTPGTSKRGEQFFGPGTRLTVL.

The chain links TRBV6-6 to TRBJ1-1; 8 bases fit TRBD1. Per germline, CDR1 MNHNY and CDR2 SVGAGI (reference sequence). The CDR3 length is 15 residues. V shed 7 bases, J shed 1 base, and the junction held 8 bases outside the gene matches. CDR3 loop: CASIIGQGRNTEAFF. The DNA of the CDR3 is TGTGCCAGCATCATTGGACAGGGACGGAACACTGAAGCTTTCTTT.

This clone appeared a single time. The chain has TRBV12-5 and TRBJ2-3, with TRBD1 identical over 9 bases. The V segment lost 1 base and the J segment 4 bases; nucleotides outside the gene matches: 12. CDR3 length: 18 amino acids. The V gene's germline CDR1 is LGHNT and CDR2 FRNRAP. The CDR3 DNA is TGTGCTAGTGGTTTGGGGACAGGGGCCTTCATGGGTGCAGATACGCAGTATTTT. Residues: CASGLGTGAFMGADTQYF. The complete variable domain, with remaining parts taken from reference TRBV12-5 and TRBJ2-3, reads DARVTQTPRHKVTEMGQEVTMRCQPILGHNTVFWYRQTMMQGLELLAYFRNRAPLDDSGMPKDRFSAEMPDATLATLKIQPSEPRDSAVYFCASGLGTGAFMGADTQYFGPGTRLTVL.

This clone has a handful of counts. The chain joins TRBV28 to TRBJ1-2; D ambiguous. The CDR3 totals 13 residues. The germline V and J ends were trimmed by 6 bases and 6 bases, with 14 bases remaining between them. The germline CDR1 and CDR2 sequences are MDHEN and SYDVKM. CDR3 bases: TGTGCCAGCAGAACCCCGCGGCCGAATGGCTACACCTTC. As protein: CASRTPRPNGYTF.

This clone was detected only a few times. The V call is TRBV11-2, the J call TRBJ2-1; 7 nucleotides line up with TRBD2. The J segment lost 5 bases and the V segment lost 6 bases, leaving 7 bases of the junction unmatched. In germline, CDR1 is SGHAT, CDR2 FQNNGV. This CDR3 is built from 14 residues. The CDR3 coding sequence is TGTGCCAGCAGAAGACTAGCAGGCGACAATGAGCAGTTCTTC. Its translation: CASRRLAGDNEQFF.

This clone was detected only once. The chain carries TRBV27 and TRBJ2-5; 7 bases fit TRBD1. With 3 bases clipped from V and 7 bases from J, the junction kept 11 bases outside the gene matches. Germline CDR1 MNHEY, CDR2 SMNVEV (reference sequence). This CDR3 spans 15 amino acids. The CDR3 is CASSFQQGPGWTQYF. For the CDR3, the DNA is TGTGCCAGCAGTTTCCAACAGGGGCCCGGTTGGACCCAGTACTTC.

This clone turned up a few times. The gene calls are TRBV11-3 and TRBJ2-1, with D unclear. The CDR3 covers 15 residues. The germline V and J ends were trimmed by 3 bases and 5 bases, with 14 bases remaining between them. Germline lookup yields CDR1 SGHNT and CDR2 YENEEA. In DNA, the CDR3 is TGTGCCAGCAGCTTCTCACACCTCCTCCACAATGAGCAGTTCTTC. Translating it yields CASSFSHLLHNEQFF.

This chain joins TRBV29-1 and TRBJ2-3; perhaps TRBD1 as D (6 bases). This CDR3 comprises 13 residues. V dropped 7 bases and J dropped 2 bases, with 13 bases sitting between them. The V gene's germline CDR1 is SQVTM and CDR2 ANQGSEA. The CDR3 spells CSDRRTATDTQYF. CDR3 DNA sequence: TGCAGCGACCGACGGACAGCCACAGATACGCAGTATTTT.

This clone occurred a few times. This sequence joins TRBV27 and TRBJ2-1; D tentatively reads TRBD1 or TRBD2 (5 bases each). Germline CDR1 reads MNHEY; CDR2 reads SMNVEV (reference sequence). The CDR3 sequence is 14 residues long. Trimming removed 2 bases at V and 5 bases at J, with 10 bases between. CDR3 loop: CASSLRGANNEQFF. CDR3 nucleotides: TGTGCCAGCAGTTTAAGAGGGGCCAACAATGAGCAGTTCTTC.

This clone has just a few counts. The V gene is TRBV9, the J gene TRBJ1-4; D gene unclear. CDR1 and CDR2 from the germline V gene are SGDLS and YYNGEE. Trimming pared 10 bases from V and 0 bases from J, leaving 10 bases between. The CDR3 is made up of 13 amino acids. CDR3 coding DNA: TGTGCCGGCATTTTGGCAACTAATGAAAAACTGTTTTTT. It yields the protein CAGILATNEKLFF.

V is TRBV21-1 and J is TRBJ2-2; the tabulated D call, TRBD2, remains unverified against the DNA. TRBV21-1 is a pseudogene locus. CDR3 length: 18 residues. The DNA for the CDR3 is TGTGCCAGCAGCAAAGCGAGAGCCCAGTGGCGGGGCACCGGGGAGCTGTTTTTT. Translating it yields CASSKARAQWRGTGELFF.

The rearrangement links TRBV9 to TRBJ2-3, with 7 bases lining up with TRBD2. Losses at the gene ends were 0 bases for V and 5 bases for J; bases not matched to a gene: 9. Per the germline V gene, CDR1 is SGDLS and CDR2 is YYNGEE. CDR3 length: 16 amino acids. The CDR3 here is CASSVGGRAGQDTQYF. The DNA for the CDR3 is TGTGCCAGCAGCGTAGGAGGGAGGGCCGGTCAAGATACGCAGTATTTT.

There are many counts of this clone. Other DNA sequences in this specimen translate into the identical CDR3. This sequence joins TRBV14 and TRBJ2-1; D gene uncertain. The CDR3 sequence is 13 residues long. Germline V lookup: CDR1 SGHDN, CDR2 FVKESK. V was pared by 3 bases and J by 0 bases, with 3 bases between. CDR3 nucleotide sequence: TGTGCCAGCAGCCAGAGCTCCTACAATGAGCAGTTCTTC. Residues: CASSQSSYNEQFF.

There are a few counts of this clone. CDR3 sequence: CAIRLAGAETQYF. The CDR3 DNA is TGTGCCATCAGGCTAGCGGGAGCCGAGACCCAGTACTTC. The chain recombines TRBV10-3 with TRBJ2-5, with 10 bases lining up with TRBD2. The CDR3 has 13 residues. V shed 6 bases, J shed 5 bases, and the junction held 3 bases outside the gene matches. The germline gives CDR1 ENHRY, CDR2 SYGVKD.

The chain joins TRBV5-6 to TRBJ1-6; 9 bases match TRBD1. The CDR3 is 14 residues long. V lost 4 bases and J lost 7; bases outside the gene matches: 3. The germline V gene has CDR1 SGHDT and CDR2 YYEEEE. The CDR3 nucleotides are TGTGCCAGCAGCCCGGGACAGGGAAATTCACCCCTCCACTTT. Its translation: CASSPGQGNSPLHF.

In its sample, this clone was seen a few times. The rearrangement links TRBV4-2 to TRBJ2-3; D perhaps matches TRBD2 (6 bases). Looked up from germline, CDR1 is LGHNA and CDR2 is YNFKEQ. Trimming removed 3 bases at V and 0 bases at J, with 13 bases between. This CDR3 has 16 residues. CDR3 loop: CASSHEPGLSTDTQYF. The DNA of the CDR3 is TGTGCCAGCAGCCATGAACCGGGACTCAGCACAGATACGCAGTATTTT.

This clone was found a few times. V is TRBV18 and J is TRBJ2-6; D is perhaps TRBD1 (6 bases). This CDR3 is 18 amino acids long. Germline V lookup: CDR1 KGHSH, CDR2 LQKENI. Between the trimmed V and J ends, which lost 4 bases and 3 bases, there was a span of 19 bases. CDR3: CASSHRDSAVLGANVLTF. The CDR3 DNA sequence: TGTGCCAGCTCACACAGGGATTCCGCGGTCCTTGGGGCCAACGTCCTGACTTTC. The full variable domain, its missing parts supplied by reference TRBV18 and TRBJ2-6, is NAGVMQNPRHLVRRRGQEARLRCSPMKGHSHVYWYRQLPEEGLKFMVYLQKENIIDESGMPKERFSAEFPKEGPSILRIQQVVRGDSAAYFCASSHRDSAVLGANVLTFGAGSRLTVL.

CDR3 DNA: TGTGCCAGCAAGACAGGAAACAATCAGCCCCAGCATTTT. Amino acids: CASKTGNNQPQHF. The genes are TRBV28 and TRBJ1-5, with D perhaps TRBD1 (6 bases). The CDR3 loop spans 13 amino acids. Germline assignment: CDR1 MDHEN and CDR2 SYDVKM. V shed 7 bases and J shed 3 bases, with 10 bases lying between them.

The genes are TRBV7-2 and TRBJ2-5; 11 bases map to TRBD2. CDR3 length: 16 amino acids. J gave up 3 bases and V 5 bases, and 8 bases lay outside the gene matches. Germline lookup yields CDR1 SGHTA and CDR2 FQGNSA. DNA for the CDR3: TGTGCCAGCAGCGATGGCCTAGCGGGAGGAGAAGAGACCCAGTACTTC. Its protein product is CASSDGLAGGEETQYF.

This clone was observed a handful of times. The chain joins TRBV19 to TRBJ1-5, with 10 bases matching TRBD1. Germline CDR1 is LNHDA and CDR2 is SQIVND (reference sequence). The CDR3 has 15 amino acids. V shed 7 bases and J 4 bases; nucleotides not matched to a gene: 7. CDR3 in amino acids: CASTPGTGENQPQHF. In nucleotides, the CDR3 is TGTGCCAGTACCCCCGGGACAGGGGAGAATCAGCCCCAGCATTTT.

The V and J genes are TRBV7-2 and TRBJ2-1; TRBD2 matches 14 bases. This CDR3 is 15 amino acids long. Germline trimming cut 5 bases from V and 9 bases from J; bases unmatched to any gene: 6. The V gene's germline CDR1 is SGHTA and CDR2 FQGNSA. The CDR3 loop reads CASSPGTSGRGEQFF. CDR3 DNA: TGTGCCAGCAGCCCGGGGACTAGCGGGAGAGGTGAGCAGTTCTTC.

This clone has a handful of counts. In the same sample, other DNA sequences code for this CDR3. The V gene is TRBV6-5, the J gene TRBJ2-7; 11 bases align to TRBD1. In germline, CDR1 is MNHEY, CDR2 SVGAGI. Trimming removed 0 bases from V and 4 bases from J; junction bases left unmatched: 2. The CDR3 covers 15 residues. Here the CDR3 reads CASSYSGQGVYEQYF. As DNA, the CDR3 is TGTGCCAGCAGTTACTCGGGACAGGGGGTTTACGAGCAGTACTTC.

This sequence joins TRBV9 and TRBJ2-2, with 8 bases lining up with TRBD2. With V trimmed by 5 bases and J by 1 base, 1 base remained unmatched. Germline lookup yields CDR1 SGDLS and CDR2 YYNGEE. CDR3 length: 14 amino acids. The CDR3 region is CASSLAGNTGELFF. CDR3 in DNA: TGTGCCAGCAGTCTAGCGGGGAACACCGGGGAGCTGTTTTTT. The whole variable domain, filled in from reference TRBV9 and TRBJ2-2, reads DSGVTQTPKHLITATGQRVTLRCSPRSGDLSVYWYQQSLDQGLQFLIQYYNGEERAKGNILERFSAQQFPDLHSELNLSSLELGDSALYFCASSLAGNTGELFFGEGSRLTVL.

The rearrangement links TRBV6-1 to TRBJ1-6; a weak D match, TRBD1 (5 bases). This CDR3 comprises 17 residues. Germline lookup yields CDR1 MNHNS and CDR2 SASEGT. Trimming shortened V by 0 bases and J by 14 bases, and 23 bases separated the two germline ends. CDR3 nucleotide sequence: TGTGCCAGCAGTGAAGCGAAGATGGGACGGACGGAATTCACCCTCCACTTT. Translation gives CASSEAKMGRTEFTLHF.

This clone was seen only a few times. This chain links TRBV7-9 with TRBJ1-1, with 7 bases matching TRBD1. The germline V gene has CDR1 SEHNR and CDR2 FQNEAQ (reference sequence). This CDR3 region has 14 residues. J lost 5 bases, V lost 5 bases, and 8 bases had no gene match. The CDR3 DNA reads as TGTGCCAGCAGCATCAAAACAGGGGTGACTGAAGCTTTCTTT. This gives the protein CASSIKTGVTEAFF.

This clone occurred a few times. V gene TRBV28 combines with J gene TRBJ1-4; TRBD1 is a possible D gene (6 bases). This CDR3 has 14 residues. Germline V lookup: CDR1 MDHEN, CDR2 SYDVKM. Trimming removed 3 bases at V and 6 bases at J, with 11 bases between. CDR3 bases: TGTGCCAGCAGTTTCTGGAGGACAGATGAAAAACTGTTTTTT. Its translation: CASSFWRTDEKLFF.

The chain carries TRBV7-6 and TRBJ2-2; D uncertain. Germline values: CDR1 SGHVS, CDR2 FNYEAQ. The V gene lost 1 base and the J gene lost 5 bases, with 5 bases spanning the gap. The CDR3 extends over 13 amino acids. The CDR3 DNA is TGTGCCAGCAGCTTAGTCAGAACCGGGGAGCTGTTTTTT. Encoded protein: CASSLVRTGELFF.

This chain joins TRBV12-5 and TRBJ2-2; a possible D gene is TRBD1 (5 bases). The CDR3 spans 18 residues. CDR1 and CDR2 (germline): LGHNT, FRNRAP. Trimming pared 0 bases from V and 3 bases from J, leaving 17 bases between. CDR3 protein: CASGLVPAGFGYTGELFF. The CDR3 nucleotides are TGTGCTAGTGGTTTGGTACCCGCAGGGTTTGGGTACACCGGGGAGCTGTTTTTT.